One sample yielded the 15 T cell receptor beta chains listed below, sequenced in a study of blood T cells in healthy people across ages. Next came a second PCR, run for roughly 6 to 11 cycles, which used a sample-barcoded 5' primer along with a J-beta primer mix. Each CDR3 protein gets one entry after TCRdb re-called the 5' RACE reads with MiXCR. The table lists 1,100,000 or so distinct CDR3 sequences, roughly 45% of them singletons, with about 20% in the top ten. Material for sequencing was blood. These receptors came from a woman aged 55-75 years in good health.

This chain joins TRBV24-1 and TRBJ2-1, with 11 positions matching TRBD2. This CDR3 contains 17 residues. Per the germline V gene, CDR1 is KGHDR and CDR2 is SFDVKD. Germline trimming cut 0 bases from V and 5 bases from J; bases unmatched to any gene: 5. The CDR3 loop reads CATSDLPGLAVDNEQFF. Written as DNA, the CDR3 is TGTGCCACCAGTGATTTGCCGGGACTAGCGGTAGACAATGAGCAGTTCTTC.

The chain recombines TRBV10-3 with TRBJ2-3, with TRBD2 identical over 14 bases. Per the germline V gene, CDR1 is ENHRY and CDR2 is SYGVKD. The CDR3 length is 16 residues. The V and J ends lost 4 bases and 3 bases, in that order; junction bases with no gene match: 3. CDR3 sequence (DNA): TGTGCCATCAGTGCTGGGACTAGCGGGAGAACAGATACGCAGTATTTT. This encodes CAISAGTSGRTDTQYF.

V is TRBV5-5 and J is TRBJ2-3; D might be TRBD1 (5 bases). V gave up 2 bases and J gave up 0 bases, with 13 bases separating them. Germline V lookup: CDR1 SGHKS, CDR2 YYEKEE (reference sequence). The CDR3 totals 16 residues. CDR3 loop: CASSFNRITSTDTQYF. Here the CDR3 DNA reads TGTGCCAGCAGCTTTAACAGGATAACAAGCACAGATACGCAGTATTTT.

The chain employs TRBV5-8 and TRBJ2-3; D possibly corresponds to TRBD2 (5 bases). There are 16 residues in the CDR3. Germline CDR1 is SGHTS and CDR2 is YDEGEE. Trimming left V 0 bases short and J 6 bases short, with 17 bases between. The CDR3 sequence: CASSLGRLGDVDTQYF. CDR3 in DNA: TGTGCCAGCAGCTTGGGGAGGCTAGGTGACGTTGATACGCAGTATTTT.

This chain connects TRBV3-1 to TRBJ2-5; 9 nucleotides line up with TRBD2. V dropped 0 bases and J dropped 4; count of bases not matched to a gene: 3. The length of the CDR3 is 15 residues. Germline V gene sequence: CDR1 LGHDT, CDR2 YNNKEL (reference sequence). In DNA, the CDR3 is TGTGCCAGCAGCCAAGATCCGACTAGCGGAGAGACCCAGTACTTC. It specifies CASSQDPTSGETQYF.

This clonotype was found a few times. This chain connects TRBV20-1 to TRBJ2-5; D may be TRBD1 (6 bases). The V gene's germline CDR1 is DFQATT and CDR2 SNEGSKA (reference sequence). Trimming cost V 6 bases and J 11 bases, with 19 bases left between them. The CDR3 has 12 amino acids. The CDR3 is CSASRGGREQYF. CDR3 DNA: TGCAGTGCAAGCCGAGGGGGTAGGGAGCAGTACTTC.

This clonotype was detected once. The chain combines TRBV6-5 with TRBJ1-1; D perhaps matches TRBD1 (6 bases). V was shortened by 5 bases and J by 6 bases, with 19 bases between the two germline ends. The CDR3 covers 15 residues. CDR1 and CDR2 (germline): MNHEY, SVGAGI. The CDR3 is CASSPRGLGRAEAFF. CDR3 bases: TGTGCCAGCAGTCCCCGGGGGCTGGGGAGAGCTGAAGCTTTCTTT.

The V call is TRBV9, the J call TRBJ2-1; D is possibly TRBD2 (7 bases). There are 15 residues in the CDR3. Germline values: CDR1 SGDLS, CDR2 YYNGEE. V lost 0 bases, J lost 4 bases, and 11 bases lay in between. The CDR3 spells CASSVEEGGYNEQFF. The CDR3 DNA reads TGTGCCAGCAGCGTAGAGGAGGGGGGGTACAATGAGCAGTTCTTC. The complete variable domain, with remaining parts taken from reference TRBV9 and TRBJ2-1, reads DSGVTQTPKHLITATGQRVTLRCSPRSGDLSVYWYQQSLDQGLQFLIQYYNGEERAKGNILERFSAQQFPDLHSELNLSSLELGDSALYFCASSVEEGGYNEQFFGPGTRLTVL.

Ten or more counts support this clonotype. V and J are TRBV3-1 and TRBJ2-5; no definite D call. Trimming removed 0 bases from V and 4 bases from J, with 0 bases in between. The length of the CDR3 is 11 residues. The germline V gene has CDR1 LGHDT and CDR2 YNNKEL (reference sequence). The CDR3 DNA sequence: TGTGCCAGCAGCCAAGAAGAGACCCAGTACTTC. It translates to CASSQEETQYF.

This chain uses TRBV30 with TRBJ1-6, with 7 bases that match TRBD1. Per germline, CDR1 GTSNPN and CDR2 SVGIG (reference sequence). J lost 6 bases, V lost 0 bases, and 8 bases had no gene match. This CDR3 has 16 amino acids. The CDR3 sequence: CAWSVLLGTVNSPLHF. CDR3 DNA: TGTGCCTGGAGTGTACTACTCGGGACAGTTAATTCACCCCTCCACTTT.

This rearrangement joins TRBV7-2 to TRBJ2-5; D gene unclear. The germline V gene has CDR1 SGHTA and CDR2 FQGNSA. This CDR3 contains 15 residues. Trimming cost V 5 bases and J 4 bases, with 17 bases left between them. The CDR3 region has the DNA TGTGCCAGCAGCCGGGCCTCCGACTCGGGAGAGACCCAGTACTTC. Its protein product is CASSRASDSGETQYF.

This clonotype appeared once. This chain uses TRBV27 with TRBJ1-6; TRBD1 matches 7 bases. With 3 bases clipped from V and 5 bases from J, the junction kept 4 bases outside the gene matches. CDR3 length: 15 amino acids. Germline CDR1 is MNHEY and CDR2 is SMNVEV (reference sequence). As DNA, the CDR3 is TGTGCCAGCAGTTTTCTCGACAGGGATAATTCACCCCTCCACTTT. Translated: CASSFLDRDNSPLHF.

The V gene is TRBV5-1, the J gene TRBJ2-3, with D uncertain. This CDR3 has 12 amino acids. Trimming removed 0 bases from V and 5 bases from J, with 4 bases in between. Per the germline V gene, CDR1 is SGHRS and CDR2 is YFSETQ. The CDR3: CASSLAKDTQYF. The CDR3 nucleotides are TGCGCCAGCAGCTTGGCCAAAGATACGCAGTATTTT.

The chain recombines TRBV11-2 with TRBJ1-2; D not resolved. The V end lost 0 bases, the J end lost 5 bases, and 10 bases lay between the germline ends. The germline V gene encodes CDR1 SGHAT and CDR2 FQNNGV. The CDR3 is 14 amino acids. The CDR3: CASSLDEVFYGYTF. CDR3 sequence (DNA): TGTGCCAGCAGCTTAGATGAAGTATTTTATGGCTACACCTTC.

The rearrangement uses TRBV19 and TRBJ2-1; D is unresolved. CDR3 size: 15 residues. Germline-derived CDR1 and CDR2 are LNHDA and SQIVND (reference sequence). V shed 5 bases and J shed 0 bases, with 11 bases lying between them. The CDR3 DNA follows: TGTGCCAGTAGTCAAGGGATTAGCTCCTACAATGAGCAGTTCTTC. This gives the protein CASSQGISSYNEQFF.